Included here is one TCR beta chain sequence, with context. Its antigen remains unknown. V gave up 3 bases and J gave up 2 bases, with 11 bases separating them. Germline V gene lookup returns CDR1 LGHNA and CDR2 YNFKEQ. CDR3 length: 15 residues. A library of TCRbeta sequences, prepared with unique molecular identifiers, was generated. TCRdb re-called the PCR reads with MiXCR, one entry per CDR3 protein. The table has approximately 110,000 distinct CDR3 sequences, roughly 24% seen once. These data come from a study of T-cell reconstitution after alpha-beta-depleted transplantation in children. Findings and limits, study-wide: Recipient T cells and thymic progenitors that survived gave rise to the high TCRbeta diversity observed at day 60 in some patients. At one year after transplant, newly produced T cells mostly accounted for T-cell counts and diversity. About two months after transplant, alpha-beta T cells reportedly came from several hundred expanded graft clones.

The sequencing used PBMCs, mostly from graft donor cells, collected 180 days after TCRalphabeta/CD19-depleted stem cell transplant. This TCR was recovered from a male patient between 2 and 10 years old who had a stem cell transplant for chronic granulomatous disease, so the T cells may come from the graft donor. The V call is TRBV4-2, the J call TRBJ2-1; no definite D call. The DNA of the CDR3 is TGTGCCAGCAGCCACCCTGTCGGCACCTACAATGAGCAGTTCTTC. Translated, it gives CASSHPVGTYNEQFF.